The 9 T cell receptor beta chains presented below share a single source sample, sequenced in a study of monozygotic twins with inflammatory bowel disease. For each CDR3 protein, TCRdb gives one entry from its re-call of the 5' RACE reads, without DNA. The sample has over 110,000 distinct CDR3 sequences. Sequenced: blood. Receptor source: a human donor with ulcerative colitis or Crohn's disease, or a healthy co-twin of an affected twin (not recorded which).

The CDR3 loop is CASSQWDLQPQHF. This chain links TRBV4-1 with TRBJ1-5. The CDR3 sequence is 13 residues long. From germline, CDR1 is MGHRA and CDR2 YSYEKL.

The chain carries TRBV11-2 and TRBJ2-1; with no DNA, the TCRdb D assignment of TRBD1 cannot be verified. The CDR3 has 16 residues. CDR1 SGHAT and CDR2 FQNNGV come from the germline V gene. This chain's CDR3 is CASSLGGGRRSSEQFF.

The chain joins TRBV7-2 to TRBJ1-2; the TCRdb D gene call, TRBD1, has no DNA to confirm it. Germline loops: CDR1 SGHTA, CDR2 FQGNSA. The CDR3 consists of 16 residues. The CDR3 here is CASSNQPGGYNYGYTF.

V is TRBV7-2 and J is TRBJ2-1; without DNA, the TCRdb call of TRBD1 cannot be checked. This CDR3 comprises 15 residues. The V gene's germline CDR1 is SGHTA and CDR2 FQGNSA. CDR3 region: CASIKTGREYNEQFF.

This chain's CDR3 is CASSSGTAQETQYF. This chain connects TRBV5-1 to TRBJ2-5; TCRdb returns TRBD2, unconfirmable since there is no DNA. Germline lookup yields CDR1 SGHRS and CDR2 YFSETQ. The CDR3 is 14 amino acids.

The rearrangement uses TRBV7-9 and TRBJ2-7; the D call of TRBD2 rests on TCRdb alone, since no DNA is present to check it. Germline loops: CDR1 SEHNR, CDR2 FQNEAQ (reference sequence). CDR3 size: 15 residues. The CDR3 is CASSFASGGYNEQYF. The whole variable domain, filled in from reference TRBV7-9 and TRBJ2-7, reads DTGVSQNPRHKITKRGQNVTFRCDPISEHNRLYWYRQTLGQGPEFLTYFQNEAQLEKSRLLSDRFSAERPKGSFSTLEIQRTEQGDSAMYLCASSFASGGYNEQYFGPGTRLTVT.

The J gene is TRBJ2-7, the V gene TRBV20-1. Germline CDR1 DFQATT, CDR2 SNEGSKA (reference sequence). CDR3 length equals 11 residues. The CDR3 is CSARMDDEQYF.

The J gene is TRBJ2-7, the V gene TRBV7-2; with no DNA, the TCRdb D assignment of TRBD1 cannot be verified. Germline V gene sequence: CDR1 SGHTA, CDR2 FQGNSA. The CDR3 totals 13 residues. The chain's CDR3 is CASSLVSGAEQYF.

V is TRBV5-1 and J is TRBJ1-1; lacking DNA, the TRBD1 call made by TCRdb goes unchecked. This CDR3 is 15 amino acids long. The V gene's germline CDR1 is SGHRS and CDR2 YFSETQ. The CDR3 protein is CASRPGQGPDTEAFF.